A single sample is the source of the 2 T cell receptor beta chains below, sequenced in a study of blood T cell repertoires in COVID-19 (dated by TCRdb to the early 2020s). Library preparation used the immunoSEQ multiplex PCR assay. In its TCRdb copy, this immuneACCESS table keeps in-frame sequences only and misses some clones. Where compared with another copy, unresolved V genes explain less than half of these, and the others have no known cause. In all, the sample holds 240,000 or so clones, and about 90% of those were seen once. Just over 7% of the sample lies in the top ten. Sequencing input: peripheral blood. These receptor sequences come from a man in his 60s who had recovered from COVID-19.

This clone showed up just a few times. This chain links TRBV25-1 with TRBJ2-7, with D uncertain. The germline CDR1 and CDR2 sequences are MGHDK and SYGVNS. The CDR3 sequence is 13 residues long. V lost 3 bases to trimming and J lost 0 bases, with 6 bases between them. The CDR3 protein is CASSDPGSYEQYF. CDR3 bases: TGTGCCAGCAGTGACCCGGGCTCCTACGAGCAGTACTTC.

This chain connects TRBV3-1 (or the pseudogene TRBV3-2) to TRBJ1-1; 7 bases map to TRBD1. With V trimmed by 2 bases and J by 5 bases, 8 bases remained unmatched. The germline CDR1 and CDR2 sequences are LGHDT and YNNKEL (reference sequence). The CDR3 length is 15 residues. CDR3 protein: CASSQRGGGGTEAFF. The CDR3 DNA reads as TGTGCCAGCAGCCAAAGAGGGGGCGGTGGGACTGAAGCTTTCTTT.